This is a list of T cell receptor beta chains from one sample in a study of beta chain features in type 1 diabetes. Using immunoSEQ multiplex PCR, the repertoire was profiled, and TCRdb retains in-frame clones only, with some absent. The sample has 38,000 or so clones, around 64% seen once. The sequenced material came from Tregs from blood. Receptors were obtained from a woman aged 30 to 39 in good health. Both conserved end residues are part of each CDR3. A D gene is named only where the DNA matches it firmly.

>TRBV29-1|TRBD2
CSVGGSSYEQYF
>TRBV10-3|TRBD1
CAISAGQGSGANVLTF
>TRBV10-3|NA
CAIKRLGNTEAFF
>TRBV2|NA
CASTGRFDGYTF
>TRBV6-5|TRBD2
CASSFRTSGRKNEQFF
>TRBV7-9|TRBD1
CASRPGQGYGYTF
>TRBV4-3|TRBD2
CASSQDLAGGTDTQYF
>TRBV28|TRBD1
CASSSSGTGLQPQHF
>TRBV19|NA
CATRPGSFPDYGYTF
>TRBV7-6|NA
CASSFNPSYEQYF
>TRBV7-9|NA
CASSRRGPGANVLTF
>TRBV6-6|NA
CASSYKKEVNYGYTF
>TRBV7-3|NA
CASSSPPGTGGYNEQFF
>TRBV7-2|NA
CASSLSRGTEAFF
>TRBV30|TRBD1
CAWSRTGIEQYF
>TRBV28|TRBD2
CASSFSLAGNSRYEQYF
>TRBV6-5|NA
CASSRRRGVYNEQFF
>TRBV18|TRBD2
CASSPRVGGGYEQFF
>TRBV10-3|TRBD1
CAISDRTGGAKPYEQYF
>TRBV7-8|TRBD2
CASSLGTSGVRPYEQYF
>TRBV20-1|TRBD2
CSASGTSGTLF
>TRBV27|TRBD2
CASSLPGTSGAYYNEQFF
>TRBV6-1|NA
CASSLTGDYEQYF
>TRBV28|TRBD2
CASSLSGRANYEQYF
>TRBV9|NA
CASSADMADTQYF
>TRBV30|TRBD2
CAWRGQGLGTQYF
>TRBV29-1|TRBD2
CSVDTPETSGKQYF
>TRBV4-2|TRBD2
CASSQTGGSFYNEQFF
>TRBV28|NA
CASSFSGWVGELFF
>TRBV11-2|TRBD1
CASSTLSGTGRYEQYF
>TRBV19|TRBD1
CASSISARGRAYNSPLHF
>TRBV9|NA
CASSVSSGELFF
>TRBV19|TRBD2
CASTSGSSYEQYF
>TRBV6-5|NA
CASSQGVETQYF
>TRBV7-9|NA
CASSLGQPTDTQYF
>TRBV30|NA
CAWRQGPSSYEQYF
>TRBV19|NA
CASSLSRGNYGYTF
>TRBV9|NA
CASSVGHTETQYF
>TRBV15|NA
CATSRDLGGDDYGYTF
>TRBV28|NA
CASSYPAVAKNIQYF
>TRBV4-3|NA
CASSPGSGYSYNEQFF